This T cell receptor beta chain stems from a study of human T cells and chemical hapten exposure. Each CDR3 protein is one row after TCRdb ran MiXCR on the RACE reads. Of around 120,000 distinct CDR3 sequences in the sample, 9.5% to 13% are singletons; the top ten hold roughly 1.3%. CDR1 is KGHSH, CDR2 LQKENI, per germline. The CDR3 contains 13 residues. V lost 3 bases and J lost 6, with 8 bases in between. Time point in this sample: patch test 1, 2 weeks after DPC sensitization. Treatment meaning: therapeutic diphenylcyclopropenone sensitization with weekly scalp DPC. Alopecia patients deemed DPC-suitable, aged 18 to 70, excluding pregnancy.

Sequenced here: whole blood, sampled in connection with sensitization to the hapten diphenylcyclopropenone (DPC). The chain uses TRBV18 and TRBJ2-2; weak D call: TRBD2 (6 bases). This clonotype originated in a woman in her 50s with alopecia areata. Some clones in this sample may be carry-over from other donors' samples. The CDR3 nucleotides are TGTGCCAGCTCACCTCCTAGCGCCGGGGAGCTGTTTTTT. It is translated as CASSPPSAGELFF.